Shown below are 20 T cell receptor beta chains from a single sample sequenced in a study of T cells expressing NK-cell markers. TCRdb reprocessed the 5' RACE reads and stores each CDR3 protein as one record, lacking DNA. Its table records about 450,000 distinct CDR3 sequences. What was sequenced was blood T cells: a sorted CD56 or NKG2C T cell subset, CD4+ or CD8+ T cells, or bulk PBMC T cells (not recorded which). The receptor set was obtained from a woman between 18 and 70 years old in good health.

The chain couples TRBV29-1 to TRBJ1-2; there is no DNA to check the TCRdb D call of TRBD1. This CDR3 region has 14 residues. Germline V gives CDR1 SQVTM, CDR2 ANQGSEA. CDR3 region: CSVVSPGGRSGYTF.

This chain links TRBV6-1 with TRBJ1-5. Germline CDR1 MNHNS, CDR2 SASEGT. CDR3 size: 15 residues. Here the CDR3 reads CASSETGAGGQPQHF.

The chain couples TRBV9 to TRBJ1-1; the TRBD1 assignment by TCRdb is unverifiable without DNA. This CDR3 is built from 17 residues. Per the germline V gene, CDR1 is SGDLS and CDR2 is YYNGEE. The CDR3: CASSPRQGANEDTEAFF.

The chain carries TRBV27 and TRBJ2-1; no DNA is available, so the TRBD2 call from TCRdb remains unchecked. This CDR3 comprises 17 residues. The germline V gene has CDR1 MNHEY and CDR2 SMNVEV (reference sequence). CDR3 in amino acids: CASSLLFTAGGLNEQFF.

This rearrangement joins TRBV19 to TRBJ2-2; TCRdb outputs TRBD1, but without DNA this stays unchecked. CDR3 size: 14 residues. The germline gives CDR1 LNHDA, CDR2 SQIVND (reference sequence). This CDR3 reads CATRAAGNTGELFF.

V gene TRBV3-1 combines with J gene TRBJ1-2; the TCRdb call, TRBD1, lacks DNA for checking. In germline, CDR1 is LGHDT, CDR2 YNNKEL (reference sequence). This CDR3 has 14 residues. CDR3 region: CASSQDWGNYGYTF.

This sequence joins TRBV18 and TRBJ2-5; TCRdb selects TRBD1, and the lack of DNA leaves this call unchecked. This CDR3 contains 15 residues. Germline loops: CDR1 KGHSH, CDR2 LQKENI. CDR3 protein: CASSPKDRAQETQYF. The entire variable domain, with the rest obtained from reference TRBV18 and TRBJ2-5, is as follows: NAGVMQNPRHLVRRRGQEARLRCSPMKGHSHVYWYRQLPEEGLKFMVYLQKENIIDESGMPKERFSAEFPKEGPSILRIQQVVRGDSAAYFCASSPKDRAQETQYFGPGTRLLVL.

The rearrangement links TRBV15 to TRBJ2-3. CDR3 length: 14 amino acids. Germline lookup yields CDR1 LNHNV and CDR2 YYDKDF (reference sequence). CDR3 sequence: CATSRIDAAYTQYF. Complete variable domain (other parts from reference TRBV15 and TRBJ2-3): DAMVIQNPRYQVTQFGKPVTLSCSQTLNHNVMYWYQQKSSQAPKLLFHYYDKDFNNEADTPDNFQSRRPNTSFCFLDIRSPGLGDTAMYLCATSRIDAAYTQYFGPGTRLTVL.

The CDR3: CASSFPPGTGNGYTF. V usage is TRBV12-3 or TRBV12-4 and J usage is TRBJ1-2; TCRdb reports TRBD1, a call that lacks DNA to check it against. CDR3 length: 15 residues.

This sequence joins TRBV7-6 and TRBJ1-1. CDR3 length equals 14 residues. Per germline, CDR1 SGHVS and CDR2 FNYEAQ. The CDR3 protein is CASSPQTRNTEAFF.

The J gene is TRBJ1-5, the V gene TRBV7-6. CDR1 and CDR2 from the germline V gene are SGHVS and FNYEAQ. The CDR3 runs to 15 residues. CDR3 sequence reads: CASSLAAGGASAQHF.

The chain links TRBV9 to TRBJ2-1. The CDR3 sequence is 13 residues long. The V gene's germline CDR1 is SGDLS and CDR2 YYNGEE. The CDR3 here is CASSVSGLNEQFF. The variable domain in full, with the rest retrieved from reference TRBV9 and TRBJ2-1, is DSGVTQTPKHLITATGQRVTLRCSPRSGDLSVYWYQQSLDQGLQFLIQYYNGEERAKGNILERFSAQQFPDLHSELNLSSLELGDSALYFCASSVSGLNEQFFGPGTRLTVL.

The CDR3 sequence: CASSQAAGRFVGYTF. The chain employs TRBV4-3 and TRBJ1-2. This CDR3 spans 15 amino acids. The germline V gene has CDR1 LGHNA and CDR2 YSLEER.

The chain recombines TRBV18 with TRBJ2-3. The length of the CDR3 is 15 residues. CDR1 KGHSH and CDR2 LQKENI come from the germline V gene. This CDR3 reads CASSPPRVGPDTQYF.

The chain recombines TRBV19 with TRBJ2-1; TCRdb lists TRBD1, though no DNA is available to test this call. This CDR3 region has 15 residues. Germline lookup yields CDR1 LNHDA and CDR2 SQIVND (reference sequence). The CDR3 loop reads CASSIGQGNNNEQFF.

This rearrangement joins TRBV27 to TRBJ2-1. The germline V gene has CDR1 MNHEY and CDR2 SMNVEV (reference sequence). CDR3 length: 12 amino acids. The CDR3 sequence: CASSLLCNEQFF.

The V gene is TRBV29-1, the J gene TRBJ1-2; TCRdb lists TRBD1, though no DNA is available to test this call. CDR1 is SQVTM and CDR2 is ANQGSEA in the germline V gene. The CDR3 covers 13 residues. Here the CDR3 reads CSVESGQGTGYTF.

V gene TRBV5-8 combines with J gene TRBJ2-1; checking the TCRdb D call of TRBD2 is not possible without DNA. Germline-derived CDR1 and CDR2 are SGHTS and YDEGEE. CDR3 length equals 15 residues. CDR3 protein: CAGTSGTSSYNEQFF.

The chain uses TRBV6-1 and TRBJ2-3; the TCRdb call, TRBD2, lacks DNA for checking. This CDR3 has 16 amino acids. Germline V lookup: CDR1 MNHNS, CDR2 SASEGT. CDR3: CASSEMTSGITDTQYF.

The chain recombines TRBV11-2 with TRBJ2-1; without DNA, the TCRdb call of TRBD2 cannot be checked. CDR3 length: 19 residues. Germline V gives CDR1 SGHAT, CDR2 FQNNGV. CDR3 in amino acids: CASSLVWLAGVSQYNEQFF.